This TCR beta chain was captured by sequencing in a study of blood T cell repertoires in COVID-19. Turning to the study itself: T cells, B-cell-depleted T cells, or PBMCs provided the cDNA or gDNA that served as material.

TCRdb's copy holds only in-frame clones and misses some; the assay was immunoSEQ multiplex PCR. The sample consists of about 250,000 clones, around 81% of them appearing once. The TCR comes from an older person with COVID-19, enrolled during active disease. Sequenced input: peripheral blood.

The DNA of the CDR3 is TGTGCCAGCAGTCTCTATAGGGGGACCAACTATGGCTACACCTTC. This encodes CASSLYRGTNYGYTF. The V and J genes are TRBV6-2 or TRBV6-3 and TRBJ1-2, with TRBD1 as a possible D gene (6 bases). The germline V gene has CDR1 MNHEY and CDR2 SVGEGT. Trimming took 5 bases from V and 2 from J, leaving 15 bases between them. This CDR3 contains 15 residues.